This T cell receptor beta chain was captured by sequencing in a study of blood T cell repertoires in COVID-19. Background on the study: Acute-phase and convalescent COVID-19 samples originated in the United States, Italy and Spain. T cells, B-cell-depleted T cells, or PBMCs supplied cDNA or gDNA.

The CDR3 has 17 residues. CDR1 and CDR2 (germline): MNHEY, SMNVEV (reference sequence). V dropped 1 base and J dropped 0 bases, with 10 bases sitting between them. Libraries were prepared by immunoSEQ multiplex PCR; TCRdb keeps only in-frame clonotypes and omits some of them. The data show under 350,000 clones, approximately 86% seen once. Sequenced input: peripheral blood. This clonotype was sampled from a man aged 18 to 29 with active or convalescent COVID-19. The rearrangement joins TRBV27 to TRBJ1-6, with unresolved D. CDR3 DNA sequence: TGTGCCAGCAGTTTATTTACGTCGAGCTCCTATAATTCACCCCTCCACTTT. Encoded protein: CASSLFTSSSYNSPLHF.